These T cell receptor beta chains were read from a single sample in a study of CD8+CD57+ T cells in acquired aplastic anemia. Each CDR3 protein gets one entry after TCRdb re-called the reads with MiXCR. The table shows approximately 190,000 distinct CDR3 sequences, with nearly 50% occurring only once. Specimen: sorted CD4+, CD8+, or CD8+CD57+ T cells (not recorded which) from PBMCs. The source is a human donor with aplastic anemia. CDR3s include the opening cysteine and the closing phenylalanine or tryptophan. D genes are given only for firm matches. Size values are once, few and many counts, or a class for expanded clones, and some rows have none.

>.|TRBJ1-6|.|TRBV9
CASSVEPPEGSPLHF
TGTGCCAGCAGCGTAGAGCCGCCCGAGGGGTCACCCCTCCACTTT
>many|TRBJ2-2|TRBD2|TRBV5-1
CASSSGLAGAHTGELFF
TGCGCCAGCAGCTCCGGACTAGCGGGGGCACACACCGGGGAGCTGTTTTTT
>.|TRBJ2-7|TRBD1|TRBV10-3
CATSGTGSYEQYF
TGTGCCACATCTGGGACAGGCTCCTACGAGCAGTACTTC
>.|TRBJ1-1|.|TRBV19
CASSIGTDTEAFF
TGTGCCAGTAGTATAGGGACAGACACTGAAGCTTTCTTT
>.|TRBJ2-1|TRBD1|TRBV5-1
CASSERTGIVGGHEQFF
TGCGCCAGCAGCGAAAGGACAGGGATCGTGGGCGGGCATGAGCAGTTCTTC
>many|TRBJ1-2|.|TRBV4-2
CASSQVGSSYGYTF
TGTGCCAGCAGCCAAGTGGGCAGCAGCTATGGCTACACCTTC
>many|TRBJ1-3|.|TRBV12-3/TRBV12-4
CASSYEGSSGNTIYF
TGTGCCAGCAGTTATGAGGGGTCCTCTGGAAACACCATATATTTT
>.|TRBJ1-5|TRBD1|TRBV7-2
CASRRGQGENQPQHF
TGTGCCAGCAGACGAGGACAGGGAGAAAATCAGCCCCAGCATTTT
>many|TRBJ1-1|.|TRBV5-1
CASSLVSQINTEAFF
TGCGCCAGCAGCTTGGTTAGTCAGATAAACACTGAAGCTTTCTTT
>.|TRBJ2-2|.|TRBV25-1
CASSVRGSNTGELFF
TGTGCCAGCAGTGTCAGGGGCTCCAACACCGGGGAGCTGTTTTTT
>once|TRBJ2-7|.|TRBV12-3/TRBV12-4
CASRYGTYEQYF
TGTGCCAGCCGATACGGAACCTACGAGCAGTACTTC
>.|TRBJ1-5|.|TRBV7-2
CASSLRGVGQPQHF
TGTGCCAGCAGCTTACGAGGGGTAGGTCAGCCCCAGCATTTT
>many|TRBJ2-7|.|TRBV5-1
CASSLGGFDGQGIF
TGCGCCAGCAGCTTGGGGGGCTTTGACGGACAAGGTATCTTC
>few|TRBJ2-2|.|TRBV7-9
CASSLGELFF
TGTGCCAGCAGCCTAGGGGAGCTGTTTTTT
>many|TRBJ2-6|TRBD1|TRBV12-3/TRBV12-4
CASSLGTGGSGANVLTF
TGTGCCAGCAGCCTCGGGACAGGGGGCTCTGGGGCCAACGTCCTGACTTTC
>few|TRBJ1-2|.|TRBV4-3
CASSQEGALYGYTF
TGCGCCAGCAGCCAAGAAGGGGCCCTCTATGGCTACACCTTC
>few|TRBJ1-6|.|TRBV6-5
CASSSAGGARNSPLHF
TGTGCCAGCAGTTCCGCCGGGGGGGCAAGGAATTCACCCCTCCACTTT
>.|TRBJ2-7|.|TRBV7-2
CASSHRGREQYF
TGTGCCAGCAGCCACCGGGGCCGCGAGCAGTACTTC
>.|TRBJ1-2|TRBD1|TRBV7-8
CASSRQGMGGYTF
TGTGCCAGCAGCCGACAGGGGATGGGAGGCTACACCTTC
>many|TRBJ2-1|.|TRBV5-1
CASSLVLGDEQFF
TGCGCCAGCAGCTTGGTTCTTGGCGATGAGCAGTTCTTC
>few|TRBJ2-1|.|TRBV20-1
CSAKGNYNEQFF
TGCAGTGCTAAGGGGAATTACAATGAGCAGTTCTTC
>many|TRBJ1-1|.|TRBV6-5
CASGHMNTEAFF
TGTGCCAGCGGTCACATGAACACTGAAGCTTTCTTT
>.|TRBJ2-1|.|TRBV7-9
CASSPPVGYEQFF
TGTGCCAGCAGCCCGCCCGTCGGCTATGAGCAGTTCTTC
>.|TRBJ2-5|.|TRBV9
CASSVREYQETQYF
TGTGCCAGCAGCGTCAGGGAGTACCAAGAGACCCAGTACTTC
>.|TRBJ2-3|.|TRBV29-1
CSVLVPPAAQYF
TGCAGCGTTTTGGTCCCCCCGGCGGCGCAGTATTTT
>.|TRBJ1-2|TRBD1|TRBV24-1
CATSDGTGGQYYGYTF
TGTGCCACCAGTGATGGGACAGGGGGCCAGTACTATGGCTACACCTTC
>.|TRBJ1-2|TRBD1|TRBV19
CASSMGQGANGYTF
TGTGCCAGTAGTATGGGACAGGGGGCCAATGGCTACACCTTC
>many|TRBJ1-4|.|TRBV19
CASSRRTALSEKLFF
TGTGCCAGTAGTCGGCGGACAGCCCTATCTGAAAAACTGTTTTTT
>.|TRBJ2-1|.|TRBV7-8
CASSLAGVGYNEQFF
TGTGCCAGCAGCTTAGCGGGAGTAGGTTACAATGAGCAGTTCTTC
>.|TRBJ1-2|.|TRBV20-1
CSAQDRTLNYGYTF
TGCAGTGCTCAGGACAGAACCTTAAACTATGGCTACACCTTC
>.|TRBJ1-2|TRBD1|TRBV9
CASNGPGQGVIYGYTF
TGTGCCAGCAACGGTCCGGGACAGGGGGTCATATATGGCTACACCTTC
>many|TRBJ2-7|.|TRBV20-1
CSAIKGAYEQYF
TGCAGTGCCATCAAAGGGGCCTACGAGCAGTACTTC
>many|TRBJ1-1|TRBD1|TRBV5-1
CASSPGTGGKTEAFF
TGCGCCAGCAGCCCAGGGACAGGGGGTAAGACTGAAGCTTTCTTT
>.|TRBJ2-7|TRBD2|TRBV30
CAWSGRGETYEQYF
TGTGCCTGGAGTGGACGGGGGGAGACCTACGAGCAGTACTTC
>few|TRBJ1-1|TRBD1|TRBV19
CASPGDRGSDTEAFF
TGTGCCAGTCCCGGGGACAGGGGTTCTGACACTGAAGCTTTCTTT
>.|TRBJ2-3|.|TRBV5-1
CASRSTGTSTDTQYF
TGCGCCAGCAGATCCACGGGGACTAGCACAGATACGCAGTATTTT
>.|TRBJ1-6|.|TRBV7-6
CASSTADSNSPLHF
TGTGCCAGCAGCACCGCGGACAGTAATTCACCCCTCCACTTT
>.|TRBJ1-2|.|TRBV5-1
CASSSTVNYGYTF
TGCGCCAGCAGCTCCACAGTGAACTATGGCTACACCTTC
>.|TRBJ2-5|.|TRBV2
CASSDGGTGGETQYF
TGTGCCAGCAGTGATGGAGGTACAGGAGGAGAGACCCAGTACTTC
>.|TRBJ2-7|TRBD1|TRBV7-9
CASSPPDRGSGEQYF
TGTGCCAGCAGCCCCCCCGACAGGGGGTCCGGCGAGCAGTACTTC
>many|TRBJ1-2|.|TRBV7-3
CASSPINGRAYTF
TGTGCCAGCAGCCCCATAAATGGTCGTGCCTACACCTTC
>.|TRBJ1-5|.|TRBV19
CASSIEAGYSQPQHF
TGTGCCAGTAGTATAGAAGCAGGGTACAGCCAGCCCCAGCATTTT
>.|TRBJ2-7|.|TRBV4-3
CASSQDERKQGYEQYF
TGCGCCAGCAGCCAAGATGAAAGAAAACAGGGCTACGAGCAGTACTTC
>.|TRBJ2-1|.|TRBV24-1
CATSDRGGQIPYNEQFF
TGTGCCACCAGTGATAGGGGGGGACAGATCCCTTACAATGAGCAGTTCTTC
>many|TRBJ1-1|.|TRBV11-2
CASSQREFTEAFF
TGTGCCAGCAGCCAAAGGGAGTTCACTGAAGCTTTCTTT
>.|TRBJ1-2|.|TRBV2
CASRNSGGFYGYTF
TGTGCCAGCAGGAACTCTGGAGGGTTCTATGGCTACACCTTC
>.|TRBJ2-5|.|TRBV4-1
CASSQEGWETQYF
TGCGCCAGCAGCCAAGAGGGCTGGGAGACCCAGTACTTC
>.|TRBJ1-2|.|TRBV24-1
CATSDRQRGYTF
TGTGCCACCAGTGATAGGCAGCGCGGCTACACCTTC
>many|TRBJ2-1|TRBD2|TRBV12-3/TRBV12-4
CASSLLSGIGQFF
TGTGCCAGCAGCTTGCTTAGCGGGATTGGGCAGTTCTTC
>.|TRBJ2-3|.|TRBV3-1
CASSQEGLTDTQYF
TGTGCCAGCAGCCAAGAGGGTCTCACAGATACGCAGTATTTT
>many|TRBJ2-7|.|TRBV2
CASSEFYEQYF
TGTGCCAGCAGTGAATTCTACGAGCAGTACTTC
>many|TRBJ1-1|.|TRBV29-1
CSVSPGGDTEAFF
TGCAGCGTTTCTCCTGGGGGAGACACTGAAGCTTTCTTT
>.|TRBJ1-4|.|TRBV7-9
CASRLQGNEKLFF
TGTGCCAGCAGACTACAGGGAAATGAAAAACTGTTTTTT
>.|TRBJ2-1|.|TRBV24-1
CATNLPGSNEQFF
TGTGCCACCAACCTCCCGGGTTCCAATGAGCAGTTCTTC
>many|TRBJ1-1|.|TRBV2
CASSWAKMNTEAFF
TGTGCCAGCAGTTGGGCGAAAATGAACACTGAAGCTTTCTTT
>.|TRBJ2-7|TRBD2|TRBV19
CASNPGLAGDEQYF
TGTGCCAGTAATCCCGGACTAGCGGGAGACGAGCAGTACTTC
>.|TRBJ2-1|.|TRBV19
CASSIGTMVQFF
TGTGCCAGTAGTATAGGGACTATGGTGCAGTTCTTC
>.|TRBJ2-1|TRBD2|TRBV3-1
CASSQDWLAAGEQFF
TGTGCCAGCAGCCAAGATTGGCTAGCGGCGGGTGAGCAGTTCTTC